This T cell receptor (beta chain) was captured by sequencing in a study of shared clonotypes between healthy human individuals. Study in general: Each donor had three CD4 naive, three CD4 memory, two CD8 naive and one CD8 memory plate. Study findings and constraints: Sampling used blood alone; tissue repertoires probably differ. For sorted subsets, rarefaction showed incomplete sequencing despite large depth.

To note about this clone: Its antigen is not known.

CD45RO-negative CD8 cells positively selected for CCR7 made up the naive population, which excluded terminally differentiated effector memory CD45RA+ cells. Each donor was a Caucasian adult residing in Nashville, Tennessee. Germline values: CDR1 SEHNR, CDR2 FQNEAQ (reference sequence). V was shortened by 4 bases and J by 8 bases, with 18 bases between the two germline ends. The CDR3 extends over 15 amino acids. TCRdb keeps only in-frame clones here, not all; method: immunoSEQ multiplex PCR. Among approximately 720,000 clones listed, just over 90% were seen once. The origin of this receptor is a man aged 25-40 years in good health. The chain couples TRBV7-9 to TRBJ2-1; D might be TRBD2 (6 bases). Sequences were obtained from naive CD8+ T cells sorted from blood. CDR3 coding DNA: TGTGCCAGCAGCTCCCCACTAGCCTTTGGCGATGAGCAGTTCTTC. Amino acids: CASSSPLAFGDEQFF.